These T cell receptor beta chains were read from a single sample in a study of shared clonotypes between healthy human individuals. The table came from immunoSEQ multiplex PCR; TCRdb's copy has only in-frame clones and leaves some out. Found here are some 1.4 million clones, around 95% of them singletons; the top ten hold roughly 1.1%. Input material: naive CD4+ T cells sorted from blood. Receptors originate from a man aged 30 to 45 in good health. The CDR3 runs from the conserved cysteine through the conserved F or W. A D gene is named only where the DNA matches it firmly. Only part of the rows carry a size: once, few, many, or a class if the clone is expanded.

>TRBV5-1|TRBD1|NA|TRBJ2-7
TGCGCCAGCAGCTTGGCCTGGGGAGACAGGGGCACCTACGAGCAGTACTTC
CASSLAWGDRGTYEQYF
>TRBV19|NA|NA|TRBJ1-5
TGTGCCAGTGCCGACCTACGTTTTCAGCCCCAGCATTTT
CASADLRFQPQHF
>TRBV13|TRBD1|NA|TRBJ2-3
TGTGCCAGCAGCTTAGGCAGGGGGAACTATGGGACAGATACGCAGTATTTT
CASSLGRGNYGTDTQYF
>TRBV6-5|NA|NA|TRBJ2-3
TGTGCCAGCTCGGCCGTAGCTCTACCAGATACGCAGTATTTT
CASSAVALPDTQYF
>TRBV4-3|NA|NA|TRBJ2-1
TGCGCCAGCAGCCAGGATAGCGGAGGGAGTTCCTACAATGAGCAGTTCTTC
CASSQDSGGSSYNEQFF
>TRBV19|NA|NA|TRBJ2-7
TGTGCCAGTAGTCTCTCCTCAGGGTACGAGCAGTACTTC
CASSLSSGYEQYF
>TRBV10-3|TRBD1|once|TRBJ2-7
TGTGCCATCAGTGAGTGGGGACAGGGGCGTTACGAGCAGTACTTC
CAISEWGQGRYEQYF
>TRBV19|TRBD1|NA|TRBJ1-5
TGTGCCAGTAGTATAGTACAGGGGTTTACCAATCAGCCCCAGCATTTT
CASSIVQGFTNQPQHF
>TRBV27|NA|NA|TRBJ1-5
TGTGCCAGCAGTTTATCGGGGGGTCTTAGCAATCAGCCCCAGCATTTT
CASSLSGGLSNQPQHF
>TRBV7-9|TRBD1|NA|TRBJ2-1
TGTGCCAGCAGCTTAATGAGACAGGGGGCGCGGAATGAGCAGTTCTTC
CASSLMRQGARNEQFF
>TRBV6-1|NA|NA|TRBJ2-7
TGTGCCAGCAGTGAATCCCAGACACGGAGCTCCTACGAGCAGTACTTC
CASSESQTRSSYEQYF
>TRBV18|NA|once|TRBJ1-2
TGTGCCAGCTCACCACCGAGCCCACAACCGGGGCAGCGAGGCTACACCTTC
CASSPPSPQPGQRGYTF
>TRBV30|TRBD1|NA|TRBJ2-7
TGTGCCTTGCAACAGGGGGCTGTCCACGAGCAGTACTTC
CALQQGAVHEQYF
>TRBV18|NA|once|TRBJ2-4
TGTGCCAGCTCGTTCAGGGTGGCAGACAAAAACATTCAGTACTTC
CASSFRVADKNIQYF
>TRBV30|NA|NA|TRBJ2-7
TGTGCCTGGAGTGTACAGGTATTGTCGTACGAGCAGTACTTC
CAWSVQVLSYEQYF
>TRBV27|TRBD1|NA|TRBJ1-5
TGTGCCAGCAGTTTATCAGCTGGGGACAGATATCAGCCCCAGCATTTT
CASSLSAGDRYQPQHF
>TRBV4-1|NA|NA|TRBJ1-2
TGCGCCAGCAGCCAGGAACGGGGAGATGGCTACACCTTC
CASSQERGDGYTF
>TRBV10-1|TRBD2|NA|TRBJ2-3
TGCGCCAGCAGTTTGACTAGCGGGGTCACAGATACGCAGTATTTT
CASSLTSGVTDTQYF
>TRBV28|NA|NA|TRBJ1-1
TGTGCCAGCAGTTTAAGCGTCAGGAACACTGAAGCTTTCTTT
CASSLSVRNTEAFF
>TRBV7-9|NA|NA|TRBJ2-3
TGTGCCAGCACCCTCAGAGGGGGTTTGGTTACAGATACGCAGTATTTT
CASTLRGGLVTDTQYF
>TRBV11-2|NA|NA|TRBJ2-1
TGTGCCAGCAGCCCTCTAGCCGGCCCTTCCTACAATGAGCAGTTCTTC
CASSPLAGPSYNEQFF
>TRBV5-6|NA|NA|TRBJ1-3
TGTGCCAGCAGCTTTCGACGAAGCTCTGGAAACACCATATATTTT
CASSFRRSSGNTIYF
>TRBV15|TRBD2|NA|TRBJ2-7
TGTGCCACCAGCAGTCGCGGGACCCTAGCGGGAGTTTCTTCGAGCTCCTACGAGCAGTACTTC
CATSSRGTLAGVSSSSYEQYF
>TRBV5-1|NA|NA|TRBJ2-3
TGCGCCAGCAGCTTGGGGCAAGATACGCAGTATTTT
CASSLGQDTQYF
>TRBV5-1|NA|NA|TRBJ1-4
TGCGCCAGCAGACTGAGAGGGTCGGATGAAAAACTGTTTTTT
CASRLRGSDEKLFF
>TRBV9|TRBD2|NA|TRBJ2-5
TGTGCCAGCAGTCGGACTAGCGGACAAGAGACCCAGTACTTC
CASSRTSGQETQYF
>TRBV6-1|NA|once|TRBJ2-7
TGTGCCAGCAGCAAGGGACATCCGTACGAGCAGTACTTC
CASSKGHPYEQYF
>TRBV5-1|NA|NA|TRBJ2-3
TGCGCCAGCAGCGACGACTTACCAGATACGCAGTATTTT
CASSDDLPDTQYF
>TRBV28|NA|NA|TRBJ1-1
TGTGCCAGTTCCATTAACACTGAAGCTTTCTTT
CASSINTEAFF
>TRBV28|NA|NA|TRBJ2-2
TGTGCCAGCAGAGGCAGGAACACCGGGGAGCTGTTTTTT
CASRGRNTGELFF
>TRBV2|NA|NA|TRBJ1-5
TGTGCCAGCAGGAGCAACAGGGCCCCGTGGCCCCAGCATTTT
CASRSNRAPWPQHF
>TRBV29-1|TRBD2|NA|TRBJ2-3
TGCAGCGTGACGGGGGGAACTAGCACAGATACGCAGTATTTT
CSVTGGTSTDTQYF
>TRBV18|TRBD1|NA|TRBJ2-3
TGTGCCAGCTCACCCCTAGACAGGGCTGATACGCAGTATTTT
CASSPLDRADTQYF
>TRBV18|TRBD2|NA|TRBJ2-3
TGTGCCAGCTCTCCCGGGACTAGCGGGAGGGCTTCAGATACGCAGTATTTT
CASSPGTSGRASDTQYF
>TRBV23-1|TRBD1|NA|TRBJ2-2
TGCGCCAGCAGTCTGGAGGACAGGAGACCTTACACCGGGGAGCTGTTTTTT
CASSLEDRRPYTGELFF
>TRBV5-1|TRBD1|NA|TRBJ1-1
TGCGCCAGCAGCTGCCCACAGGGGGTGTGTACTGAAGCTTTCTTT
CASSCPQGVCTEAFF
>TRBV6-1|TRBD1|NA|TRBJ2-7
TGTGCCAGCAGGCAAGACAGGGGGACAGTGCAGTACTTC
CASRQDRGTVQYF
>TRBV6-4|NA|NA|TRBJ2-3
TGTGCCAGCAGTGTTAGCGCGAAAACCACAGATACGCAGTATTTT
CASSVSAKTTDTQYF
>TRBV9|NA|NA|TRBJ2-1
TGTGCCAGCAGCGCCTCGGTGAGGCCCTACAATGAGCAGTTCTTC
CASSASVRPYNEQFF
>TRBV18|NA|NA|TRBJ2-7
TGTGCCAGCTCACCAGGGGTATCCTCCTACGAGCAGTACTTC
CASSPGVSSYEQYF
>TRBV5-1|TRBD2|NA|TRBJ2-1
TGCGCCAGCAGCAGGGGGCTTAGCGGGAGTTTGAATGAGCAGTTCTTC
CASSRGLSGSLNEQFF
>TRBV28|NA|NA|TRBJ2-7
TGTGCCAGCAGGTTCGGGTCGGGGGTTAGCGTCGAGCAGTACTTC
CASRFGSGVSVEQYF
>TRBV7-8|TRBD2|once|TRBJ2-3
TGTGCCAGCAGCTTAGGGGGAGGGCCCCGCACAGATACGCAGTATTTT
CASSLGGGPRTDTQYF
>TRBV5-6|NA|NA|TRBJ2-1
TGTGCCAGCAGCCACAGGGTATCGTACAATGAGCAGTTCTTC
CASSHRVSYNEQFF
>TRBV18|NA|NA|TRBJ2-2
TGTGCCAGCTCACCTCAAGGGGCCTCTTGGACCCCCGGGGAGCTGTTTTTT
CASSPQGASWTPGELFF
>TRBV5-1|NA|NA|TRBJ1-1
TGCGCCAGCAGCTTGGCCCTCCAGAACACTGAAGCTTTCTTT
CASSLALQNTEAFF
>TRBV28|NA|once|TRBJ2-1
TGTGCCAGCAGGAGCGCGGGGACCCAGAAGTTCTTC
CASRSAGTQKFF
>TRBV19|TRBD1|NA|TRBJ1-5
TGTGCCAGTACGCGGACAGGGACTAATCAGCCCCAGCATTTT
CASTRTGTNQPQHF
>TRBV5-1|NA|once|TRBJ2-3
TGCGCCAGCAGCAGGCTAGGGACTCCAGATACGCAGTATTTT
CASSRLGTPDTQYF
>TRBV18|NA|NA|TRBJ1-5
TGTGCCAGCTCACCAACAGGACAGCCACCCAATCAGCCCCAGCATTTT
CASSPTGQPPNQPQHF
>TRBV5-1|NA|NA|TRBJ1-4
TGCGCCAGCAGCTTAGGGACCGTCGCAACTAATGAAAAACTGTTTTTT
CASSLGTVATNEKLFF
>TRBV5-8|NA|once|TRBJ1-3
TGTGCCAACCCGAGGGACTCTGGAAACACCATATATTTT
CANPRDSGNTIYF